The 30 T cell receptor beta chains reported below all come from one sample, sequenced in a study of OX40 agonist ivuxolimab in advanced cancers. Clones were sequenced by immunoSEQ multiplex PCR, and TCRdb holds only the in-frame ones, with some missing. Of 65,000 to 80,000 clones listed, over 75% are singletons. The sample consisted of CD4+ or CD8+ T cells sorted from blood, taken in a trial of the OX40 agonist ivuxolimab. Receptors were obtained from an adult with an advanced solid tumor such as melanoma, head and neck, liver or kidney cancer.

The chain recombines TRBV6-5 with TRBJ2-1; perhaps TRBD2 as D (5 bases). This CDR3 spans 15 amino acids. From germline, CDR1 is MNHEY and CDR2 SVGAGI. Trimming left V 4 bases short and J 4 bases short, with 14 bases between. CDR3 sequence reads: CASSLGRLDYNEQFF. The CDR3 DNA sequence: TGTGCCAGCAGTTTGGGGAGACTCGATTACAATGAGCAGTTCTTC.

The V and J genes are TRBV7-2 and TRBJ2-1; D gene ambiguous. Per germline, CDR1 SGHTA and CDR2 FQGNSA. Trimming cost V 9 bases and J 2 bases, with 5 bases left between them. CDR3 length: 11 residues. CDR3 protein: CASGAYNEQFF. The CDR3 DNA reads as TGTGCCAGTGGGGCCTACAATGAGCAGTTCTTC.

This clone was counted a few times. CDR3 bases: TGCGCCAGCAGCTTGGTGGGTGAGATCACTGAAGCTTTCTTT. It encodes CASSLVGEITEAFF. The gene calls are TRBV5-1 and TRBJ1-1; D not certain. The CDR3 length is 14 residues. With 0 bases removed from V and 4 bases from J, the gap between germline ends came to 10 bases. Germline CDR1 is SGHRS and CDR2 is YFSETQ. Full variable domain (rest looked up from reference TRBV5-1 and TRBJ1-1): KAGVTQTPRYLIKTRGQQVTLSCSPISGHRSVSWYQQTPGQGLQFLFEYFSETQRNKGNFPGRFSGRQFSNSRSEMNVSTLELGDSALYLCASSLVGEITEAFFGQGTRLTVV.

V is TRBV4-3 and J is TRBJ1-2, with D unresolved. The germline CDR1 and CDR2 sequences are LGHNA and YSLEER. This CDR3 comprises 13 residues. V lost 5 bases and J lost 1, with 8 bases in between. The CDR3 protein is CASSSDLNYGYTF. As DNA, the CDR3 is TGCGCCAGCAGCTCCGACCTTAACTATGGCTACACCTTC.

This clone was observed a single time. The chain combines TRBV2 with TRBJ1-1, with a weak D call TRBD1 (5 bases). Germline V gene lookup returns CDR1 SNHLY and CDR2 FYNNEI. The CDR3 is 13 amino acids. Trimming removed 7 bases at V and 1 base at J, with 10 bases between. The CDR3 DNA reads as TGTGCCAGCATCCTCGACAGGAACACTGAAGCTTTCTTT. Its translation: CASILDRNTEAFF.

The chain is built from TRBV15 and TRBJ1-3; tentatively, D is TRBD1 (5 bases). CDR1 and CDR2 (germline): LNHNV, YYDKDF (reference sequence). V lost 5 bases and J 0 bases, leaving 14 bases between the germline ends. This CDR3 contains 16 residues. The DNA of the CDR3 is TGTGCCACCAGCCCCCCCCAGGGCCGCTCTGGAAACACCATATATTTT. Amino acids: CATSPPQGRSGNTIYF.

CDR3 region: CASSLGDGYSGNTIYF. CDR3 sequence (DNA): TGTGCCAGCAGCTTAGGGGACGGATACTCTGGAAACACCATATATTTT. This chain connects TRBV7-8 to TRBJ1-3, with D tentatively TRBD1 (5 bases). Germline CDR1 reads SGHVS; CDR2 reads FQNEAQ. This CDR3 contains 16 residues. V dropped 1 base and J dropped 0 bases, with 10 bases sitting between them.

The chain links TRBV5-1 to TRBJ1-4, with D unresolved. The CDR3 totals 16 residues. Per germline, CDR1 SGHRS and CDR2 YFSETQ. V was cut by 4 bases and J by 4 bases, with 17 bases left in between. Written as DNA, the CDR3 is TGCGCCAGCAGCCCCCGGGCGGGCTTGGGTAATGAAAAACTGTTTTTT. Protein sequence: CASSPRAGLGNEKLFF.

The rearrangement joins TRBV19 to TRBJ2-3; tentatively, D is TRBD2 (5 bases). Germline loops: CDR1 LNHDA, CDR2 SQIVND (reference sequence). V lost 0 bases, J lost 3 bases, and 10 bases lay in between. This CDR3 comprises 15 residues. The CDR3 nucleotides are TGTGCCAGTAGTATAGAAGGGAGAAGAACAGATACGCAGTATTTT. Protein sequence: CASSIEGRRTDTQYF.

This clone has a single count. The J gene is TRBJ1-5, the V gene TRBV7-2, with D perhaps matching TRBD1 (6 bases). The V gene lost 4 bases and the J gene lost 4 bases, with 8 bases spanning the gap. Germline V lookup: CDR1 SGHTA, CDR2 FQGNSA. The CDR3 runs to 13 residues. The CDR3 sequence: CASSSQGNQPQHF. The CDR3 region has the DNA TGTGCCAGCAGCTCTCAGGGGAATCAGCCCCAGCATTTT.

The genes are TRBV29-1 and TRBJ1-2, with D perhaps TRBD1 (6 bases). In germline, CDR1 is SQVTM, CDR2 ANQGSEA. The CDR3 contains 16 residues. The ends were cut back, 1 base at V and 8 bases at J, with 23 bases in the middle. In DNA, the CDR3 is TGCAGCGTTGAAGGTGGGGTCGGCAGGGGAATGGACGGCTACACCTTC. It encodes CSVEGGVGRGMDGYTF.

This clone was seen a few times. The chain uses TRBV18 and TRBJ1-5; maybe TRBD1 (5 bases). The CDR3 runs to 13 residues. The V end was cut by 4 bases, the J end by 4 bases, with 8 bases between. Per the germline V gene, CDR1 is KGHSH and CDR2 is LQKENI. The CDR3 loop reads CASSLGLNQPQHF. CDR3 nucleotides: TGTGCCAGCTCACTGGGACTTAATCAGCCCCAGCATTTT.

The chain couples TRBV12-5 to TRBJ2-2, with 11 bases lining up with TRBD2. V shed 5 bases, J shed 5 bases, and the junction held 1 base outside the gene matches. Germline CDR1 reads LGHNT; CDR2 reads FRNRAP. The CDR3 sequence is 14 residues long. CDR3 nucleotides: TGTGCTAGTGGTGCTAGCGGGGGGACCGGGGAGCTGTTTTTT. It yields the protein CASGASGGTGELFF.

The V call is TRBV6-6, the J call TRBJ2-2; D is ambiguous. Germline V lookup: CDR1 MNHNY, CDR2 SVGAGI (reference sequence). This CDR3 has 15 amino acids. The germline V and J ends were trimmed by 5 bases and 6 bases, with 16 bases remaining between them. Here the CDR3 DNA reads TGTGCCAGCAGTCGAACCGGCTCCCTAGCCGGGGAGCTGTTTTTT. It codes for CASSRTGSLAGELFF.

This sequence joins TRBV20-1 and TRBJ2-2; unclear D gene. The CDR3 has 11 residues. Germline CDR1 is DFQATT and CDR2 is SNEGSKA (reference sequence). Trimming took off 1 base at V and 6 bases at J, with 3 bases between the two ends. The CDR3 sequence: CSARGAGELFF. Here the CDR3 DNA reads TGCAGTGCTAGAGGGGCCGGGGAGCTGTTTTTT.

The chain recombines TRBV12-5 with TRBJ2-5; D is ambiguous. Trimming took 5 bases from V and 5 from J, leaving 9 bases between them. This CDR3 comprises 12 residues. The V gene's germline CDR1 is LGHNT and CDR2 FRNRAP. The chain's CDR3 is CASGPWWETQYF. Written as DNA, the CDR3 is TGTGCTAGTGGTCCTTGGTGGGAGACCCAGTACTTC.

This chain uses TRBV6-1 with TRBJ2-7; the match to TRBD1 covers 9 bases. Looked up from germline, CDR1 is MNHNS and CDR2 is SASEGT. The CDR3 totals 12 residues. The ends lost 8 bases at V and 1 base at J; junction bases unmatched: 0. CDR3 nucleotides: TGTGCCAGCGGGACAGGGTCCTACGAGCAGTACTTC. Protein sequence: CASGTGSYEQYF.

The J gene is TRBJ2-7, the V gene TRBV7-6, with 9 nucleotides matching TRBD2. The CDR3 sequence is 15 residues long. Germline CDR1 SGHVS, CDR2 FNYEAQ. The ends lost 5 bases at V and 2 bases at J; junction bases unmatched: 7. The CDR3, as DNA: TGTGCCAGCAGCATGGGGCGGGGGGGCCCCTACGAGCAGTACTTC. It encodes CASSMGRGGPYEQYF.

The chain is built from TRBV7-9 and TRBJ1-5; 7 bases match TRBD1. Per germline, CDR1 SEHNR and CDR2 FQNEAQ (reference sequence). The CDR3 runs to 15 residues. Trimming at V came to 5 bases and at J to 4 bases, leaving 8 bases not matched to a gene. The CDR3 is CASSTTRQGNQPQHF. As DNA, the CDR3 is TGTGCCAGCAGCACCACCCGACAGGGTAATCAGCCCCAGCATTTT.

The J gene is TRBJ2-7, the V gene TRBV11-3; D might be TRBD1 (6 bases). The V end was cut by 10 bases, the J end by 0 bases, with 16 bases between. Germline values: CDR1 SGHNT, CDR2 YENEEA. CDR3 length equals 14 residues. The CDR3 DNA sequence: TGTGCCATCCCAGGGACATTCAGCTCCTACGAGCAGTACTTC. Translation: CAIPGTFSSYEQYF.

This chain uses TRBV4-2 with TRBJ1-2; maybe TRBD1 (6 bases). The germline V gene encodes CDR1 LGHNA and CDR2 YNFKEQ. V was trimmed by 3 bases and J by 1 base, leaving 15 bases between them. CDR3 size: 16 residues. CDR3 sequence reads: CASSHVQGDGNYGYTF. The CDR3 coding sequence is TGTGCCAGCAGCCACGTACAGGGTGATGGTAACTATGGCTACACCTTC.

CDR3 nucleotides: TGTGCCAGCTCAGGACTAGCGGCAGATACGCAGTATTTT. Translating it yields CASSGLAADTQYF. The chain joins TRBV18 to TRBJ2-3, with TRBD2 matching over 10 bases. Trimming cost V 5 bases and J 4 bases; bases outside gene matches: 0. In germline, CDR1 is KGHSH, CDR2 LQKENI. The CDR3 length is 13 residues.

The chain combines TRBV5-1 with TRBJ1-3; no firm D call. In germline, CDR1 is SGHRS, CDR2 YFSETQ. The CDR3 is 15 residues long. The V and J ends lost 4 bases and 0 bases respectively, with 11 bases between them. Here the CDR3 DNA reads TGCGCCAGCAGCGAAACCCCAGTCTCTGGAAACACCATATATTTT. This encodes CASSETPVSGNTIYF.

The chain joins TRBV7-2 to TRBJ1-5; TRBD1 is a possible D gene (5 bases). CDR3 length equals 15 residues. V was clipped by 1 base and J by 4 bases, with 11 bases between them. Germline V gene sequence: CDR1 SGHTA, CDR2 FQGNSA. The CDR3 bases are TGTGCCAGCAGCTTAGGAGGGGTGCCTAATCAGCCCCAGCATTTT. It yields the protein CASSLGGVPNQPQHF.

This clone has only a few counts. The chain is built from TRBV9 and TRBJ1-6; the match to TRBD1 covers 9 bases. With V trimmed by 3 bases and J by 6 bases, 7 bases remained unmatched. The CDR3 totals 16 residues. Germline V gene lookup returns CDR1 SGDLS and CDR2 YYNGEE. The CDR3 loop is CASSARDRVFNSPLHF. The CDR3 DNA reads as TGTGCCAGCAGCGCCCGGGACAGGGTGTTTAATTCACCCCTCCACTTT.

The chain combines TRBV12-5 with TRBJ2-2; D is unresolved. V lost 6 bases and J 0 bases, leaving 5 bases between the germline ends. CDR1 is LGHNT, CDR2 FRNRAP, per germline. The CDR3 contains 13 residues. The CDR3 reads CASGPANTGELFF. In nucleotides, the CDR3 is TGTGCTAGTGGCCCGGCGAACACCGGGGAGCTGTTTTTT.

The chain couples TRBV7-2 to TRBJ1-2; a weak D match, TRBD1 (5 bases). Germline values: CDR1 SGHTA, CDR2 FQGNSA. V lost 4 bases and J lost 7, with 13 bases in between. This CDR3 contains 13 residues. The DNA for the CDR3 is TGTGCCAGCAGCTCCCCGGGGGGTGGTGGCTACACCTTC. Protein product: CASSSPGGGGYTF.

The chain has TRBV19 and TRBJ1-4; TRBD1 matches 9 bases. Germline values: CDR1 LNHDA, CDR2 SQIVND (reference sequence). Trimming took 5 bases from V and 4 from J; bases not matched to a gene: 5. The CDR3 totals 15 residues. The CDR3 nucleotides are TGTGCCAGTAGTGCCCGACAGGGGGGTAATGAAAAACTGTTTTTT. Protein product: CASSARQGGNEKLFF. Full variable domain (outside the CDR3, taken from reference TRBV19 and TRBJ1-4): DGGITQSPKYLFRKEGQNVTLSCEQNLNHDAMYWYRQDPGQGLRLIYYSQIVNDFQKGDIAEGYSVSREKKESFPLTVTSAQKNPTAFYLCASSARQGGNEKLFFGSGTQLSVL.

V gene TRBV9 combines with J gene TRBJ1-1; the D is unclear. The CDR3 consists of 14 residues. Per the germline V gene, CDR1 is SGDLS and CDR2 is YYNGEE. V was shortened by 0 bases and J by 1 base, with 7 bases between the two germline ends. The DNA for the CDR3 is TGTGCCAGCAGCGTAGTTGATACGAACACTGAAGCTTTCTTT. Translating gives CASSVVDTNTEAFF.

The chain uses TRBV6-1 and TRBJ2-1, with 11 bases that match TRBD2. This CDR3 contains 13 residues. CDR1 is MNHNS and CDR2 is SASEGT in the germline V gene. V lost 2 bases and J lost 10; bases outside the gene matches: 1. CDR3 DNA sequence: TGTGCCAGCAGTGAAAGACTAGCGGGGGAGCAGTTCTTC. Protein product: CASSERLAGEQFF.